The present T cell receptor beta chain was sequenced within a study of beta chain features in type 1 diabetes (dated by TCRdb to the late 2010s). Regarding the study in general: No differences in mean age, gender distribution, total cell number or subset yield were found between patients and healthy donors. In the study, recently diagnosed type 1 diabetes patients and matched healthy donors were compared on the TCRB repertoires of their sorted circulating CD4+ T cell subsets. A total of approximately 110,000,000 sorted cells were examined across all samples, and a strong correlation was observed between cell number per subset and RNA yield. Whereas all 30 or so donors provided naive and central memory subsets, regulatory and stem cell-like memory subsets were isolated from just 8 patients and about eight healthy donors. What the work shows at the level of the full study, not this receptor alone: Because cDNA rather than genomic DNA was sequenced, highly expressing activated cells could have been over-represented, although no difference in activation and CD3 levels was found between groups. Only small numbers of individuals were included in the HLA sub-analyses, which left unresolved whether HLA type had any influence on TCRB rearrangement. Naive, central memory and regulatory TCRB repertoires appeared to be more similar among patients than among healthy donors. Shorter templates might have been favored by PCR, but patient and control samples were amplified and corrected together, so both groups would have been affected equally by any skew. At VDJ recombination sites, patients with type 1 diabetes made fewer insertions and deleted more nucleotides, a pattern implying thymic rearrangement abnormalities. A moderate but significant shortening of TCRB CDR3 length was observed in type 1 diabetes patients in all four CD4+ subsets.

Worth noting for this clone: This receptor's antigen is unknown. Per-base quality was not reported, and no clone a single base away is much larger than it.

From the cysteine through the phenylalanine, the CDR3 covers 17 amino acids. The sequence is cut down to CDR3 DNA, 51 bases in frame from base 1. CDR1 MGHRA and CDR2 YSYEKL are derived from the germline V gene. At the junction V is shortened by 4 bases and J by 5 bases; bases outside the gene matches: 14. Each donor gave one peripheral blood draw, approximately 110 mL on average, collected into heparinised tubes. Using a panel that included CD45RO, CCR7, CD25, CD127, CD95 and CD27, naive, central memory, regulatory and stem cell-like memory CD4+ T cells were sorted on a BD FACSAria II. All sorted populations exceeded 95% purity. PBMCs were separated immediately by Lymphoprep density gradient centrifugation and were stained directly, without being cultured. So that batch effects would be minimized, each experiment stained and sorted samples in pairs, pairing one healthy donor with one patient. All of the isolated RNA was reverse transcribed with the High Capacity cDNA Reverse Transcription Kit, so expressed TCRB transcripts were sequenced. Deep immunoSEQ sequencing was performed on naive, central memory and regulatory T cell samples, with an average of about 4 million total reads per sample. After sorted cells were lysed in RLT buffer, RNA was extracted with DNase-treated RNeasy Micro or Mini kits, with the choice depending on cell number. To prevent cross-contamination, each cell subset was processed individually, whereas patient and healthy donor samples were processed jointly. The immunoSEQ multiplex PCR was used to amplify TCRB sequences from cDNA, yielding 87-bp fragments that span the CDR3 region. Amplicons were sequenced on the Illumina HiSeq platform. Per the original workflow: Synthetic template baselines were used to correct PCR bias computationally, reads within Hamming distance 2 were collapsed together, and singletons that could not be merged were discarded. Reads were aligned against IMGT to assign V, D and J genes, CDR3 length and insertions or deletions at six rearrangement sites. Within each subset, clonotype counts were normalized to the number of sorted cells before true diversity and Gini coefficients were calculated with the tcR R package. Repertoire sharing was quantified using the overlap coefficient calculated on TCRB nucleotide sequences. As a proxy for the pre-selection repertoire, out-of-frame TCRB sequences from naive cells were analyzed. The table comes from immuneACCESS by way of TCRdb, which keeps in-frame sequences with V and J called. Part of the clones is missing from these tables; in studies checked, under half for an unresolved V gene and the rest for unknown reasons. V and J calls and clone size are copied from that table; D and trimming were computed from the DNA. This sample lists 400,000 to 600,000 clones; 30% were detected once. The ten largest make up 0.06% to 0.07% of the sample.

The sequence is built from TRBV4-1 and TRBJ2-1; 7 nucleotides in the junction match TRBD2. This clonotype was obtained from a man aged 18 to 29 in good health. The sequenced sample consisted of naive CD4+ T cells from blood. The sample's cell subset or site, from its label and the paper: true naive CD4+ T cells. The bases are TGCGCCAGCAGCCGTCGTCCGAGCGGGACTGGCCACAATGAGCAGTTCTTC. Its translation is CASSRRPSGTGHNEQFF.